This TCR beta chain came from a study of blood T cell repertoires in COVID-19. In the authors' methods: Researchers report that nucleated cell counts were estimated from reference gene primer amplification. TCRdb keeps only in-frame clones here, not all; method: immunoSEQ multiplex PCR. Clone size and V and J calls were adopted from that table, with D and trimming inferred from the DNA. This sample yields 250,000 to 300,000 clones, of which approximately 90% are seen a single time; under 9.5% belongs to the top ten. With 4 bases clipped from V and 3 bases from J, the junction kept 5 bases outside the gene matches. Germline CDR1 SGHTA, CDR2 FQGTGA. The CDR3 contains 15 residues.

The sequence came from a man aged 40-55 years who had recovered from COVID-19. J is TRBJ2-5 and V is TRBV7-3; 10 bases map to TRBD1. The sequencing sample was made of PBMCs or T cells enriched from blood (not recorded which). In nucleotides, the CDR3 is TGTGCCAGCAGCTCCGGGACAGGGGAGAAAGAGACCCAGTACTTC. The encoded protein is CASSSGTGEKETQYF.